The source of this T cell receptor (beta chain) is a study of blood T cell repertoires in COVID-19. Overall study: Samples representing acute and convalescent COVID-19 were sourced from the United States, Italy and Spain. Nucleic acid was either cDNA or gDNA, and it came from T cells, B-cell-depleted T cells, or PBMCs.

Per the authors' pipeline: Estimation of nucleated cell counts was performed using reference gene primer amplification. The method was immunoSEQ multiplex PCR; TCRdb's version includes in-frame clones alone and lacks a portion of them. The DNA was the basis for D and trimming; V, J and clone size are from that table. The table shows about 140,000 clones, with 88% occurring only once. V was clipped by 5 bases and J by 2 bases, with 18 bases between them. Germline values: CDR1 SGHAT, CDR2 FQNNGV. The CDR3 extends over 16 amino acids. Input material: peripheral blood. The chain links TRBV11-2 to TRBJ1-1, with D perhaps matching TRBD1 (5 bases). The receptor was derived from a woman aged 55-70 years with acute or convalescent COVID-19. The CDR3 loop reads CASSPTLRTRNTEAFF. DNA for the CDR3: TGTGCCAGCAGCCCAACCCTTAGGACACGAAACACTGAAGCTTTCTTT.